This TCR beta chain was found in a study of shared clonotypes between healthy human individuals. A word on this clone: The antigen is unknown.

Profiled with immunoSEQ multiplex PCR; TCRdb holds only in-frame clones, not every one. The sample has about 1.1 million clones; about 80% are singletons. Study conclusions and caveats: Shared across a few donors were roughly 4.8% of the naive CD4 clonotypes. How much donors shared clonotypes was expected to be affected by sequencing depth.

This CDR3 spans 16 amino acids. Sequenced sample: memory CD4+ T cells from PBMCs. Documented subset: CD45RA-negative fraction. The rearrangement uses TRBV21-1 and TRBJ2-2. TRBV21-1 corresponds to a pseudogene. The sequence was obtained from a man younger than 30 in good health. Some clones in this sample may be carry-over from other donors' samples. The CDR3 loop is CASSKQGNPNTGELFF. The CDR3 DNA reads TGTGCCAGCAGCAAACAAGGAAACCCGAACACCGGGGAGCTGTTTTTT.